The rows below give T cell receptor beta chains drawn from one sample of a study of blood T cell repertoires in COVID-19. TCRdb's table, derived via immunoSEQ multiplex PCR, lists solely in-frame clones and lacks some. Here the sample spans some 200,000 clones, about 80% being singletons. The sequencing sample was made of peripheral blood. The source is a man under 40 with active or convalescent COVID-19. CDR3s include the opening cysteine and the closing phenylalanine or tryptophan. The order of the fields is J gene, D gene, clone size, V gene, CDR3 length, CDR3 protein, CDR3 DNA. A D gene is named only where the DNA matches it firmly. The size field is filled for only some rows; it gives once, few, many or a size class.

TRBJ1-2 TRBD1 - TRBV11-3 13 CASSPSGTGGYTF TGTGCCAGCAGCCCCTCCGGGACAGGTGGCTACACCTTC
TRBJ2-1 - - TRBV6-9 13 CASSSSQGNEQFF TGTGCCAGCAGTTCCTCACAGGGAAATGAGCAGTTCTTC
TRBJ1-3 - - TRBV27 14 CASRPQGNGNTIYF TGTGCCAGCAGGCCGCAGGGTAACGGAAACACCATATATTTT
TRBJ1-3 TRBD1 - TRBV5-1 14 CASSSTGFGNTIYF TGCGCCAGCAGCTCGACAGGGTTTGGAAACACCATATATTTT
TRBJ1-1 - - TRBV30 13 CAWSVLGGVGAFF TGTGCCTGGAGTGTACTCGGGGGGGTCGGAGCTTTCTTT
TRBJ1-5 - - TRBV5-5 15 CASSLGGDSNQPQHF TGTGCCAGCAGCTTGGGGGGCGATAGCAATCAGCCCCAGCATTTT
TRBJ2-7 TRBD1 - TRBV19 15 CASTPSGQGPSEQYF TGTGCCAGTACCCCCTCCGGACAGGGGCCCTCCGAGCAGTACTTC
TRBJ2-5 - - TRBV5-4 16 CASSFSADAGRETQYF TGTGCCAGCAGCTTTTCTGCCGATGCGGGTCGGGAGACCCAGTACTTC
TRBJ1-1 - - TRBV7-6 15 CASSEITGMNTEAFF TGTGCCAGCAGCGAAATAACAGGTATGAACACTGAAGCTTTCTTT
TRBJ2-5 - - TRBV29-1 12 CSDDRPEETQYF TGCAGCGACGACAGGCCCGAAGAGACCCAGTACTTC
TRBJ1-2 TRBD1 - TRBV28 13 CASSFDRGHGYTF TGTGCCAGCAGTTTCGACAGGGGGCACGGCTACACCTTC
TRBJ1-6 - - TRBV3-1/TRBV3-2 15 CASSRTGPWNSPLHF TGTGCCAGCAGCCGTACAGGGCCGTGGAATTCACCCCTCCACTTT
TRBJ1-2 - - TRBV6-1 14 CASSEGQSLYGYTF TGTGCCAGCAGTGAAGGGCAGTCGCTCTATGGCTACACCTTC
TRBJ2-3 TRBD1 - TRBV27 15 CASSWTGGEADTQYF TGTGCCAGCAGTTGGACAGGGGGCGAAGCAGATACGCAGTATTTT
TRBJ1-6 - - TRBV7-8 15 CASSLARQNNSPLHF TGTGCCAGCAGCTTAGCTCGACAGAATAATTCACCCCTCCACTTT
TRBJ2-3 TRBD1 - TRBV7-7 15 CASSLSQGGTDTQYF TGTGCTAGCAGCTTGTCACAGGGGGGAACAGATACGCAGTATTTT
TRBJ1-1 - once TRBV6-2/TRBV6-3 15 CASSYLTELNTEAFF TGTGCCAGCAGTTACCTCACAGAGTTGAACACTGAAGCTTTCTTT
TRBJ2-5 - - TRBV18 14 CASSPAGWEETQYF TGTGCCAGCTCACCAGCGGGCTGGGAAGAGACCCAGTACTTC
TRBJ1-3 - - TRBV7-8 14 CASSETSSGNTIYF TGTGCCAGCAGCGAGACAAGCTCTGGAAACACCATATATTTT
TRBJ2-6 - - TRBV30 16 CAWSVAGISGANVLTF TGTGCCTGGAGTGTAGCAGGGATATCCGGGGCCAACGTCCTGACTTTC
TRBJ2-2 TRBD2 few TRBV10-1 14 CASRGAANTGELFF TGCGCCTCGCGGGGGGCGGCGAACACCGGGGAGCTGTTTTTT
TRBJ2-3 TRBD2 - TRBV6-2/TRBV6-3 15 CASSYSTSGTDTQYF TGTGCCAGCAGTTACTCGACTAGCGGGACAGATACGCAGTATTTT
TRBJ2-1 TRBD2 - TRBV19 16 CASSFVGRGGYNEQFF TGTGCCAGTAGTTTTGTAGGGCGGGGGGGATACAATGAGCAGTTCTTC
TRBJ2-7 TRBD1 - TRBV7-2 15 CASSPKTGSAYEQYF TGTGCCAGCAGCCCCAAGACAGGGAGCGCCTACGAGCAGTACTTC
TRBJ1-2 TRBD1 - TRBV24-1 14 CATSTGQGRDGYTF TGTGCCACCAGTACGGGACAGGGTAGGGATGGCTACACCTTC
TRBJ1-1 - - TRBV6-5 12 CASSAGASEAFF TGTGCCAGCAGCGCAGGGGCGAGTGAAGCTTTCTTT
TRBJ2-3 - few TRBV20-1 11 CSASFGETQYF TGCAGTGCTAGTTTCGGGGAGACGCAGTATTTT
TRBJ1-2 - - TRBV5-1 14 CASSLGGDDYGYTF TGCGCCAGCAGCTTAGGAGGGGACGACTATGGCTACACCTTC
TRBJ2-7 TRBD1 - TRBV6-5 14 CASSSPGGSLEQYF TGTGCCAGCAGCTCCCCAGGGGGAAGTCTCGAGCAGTACTTC
TRBJ2-7 TRBD2 - TRBV30 15 CACHARDYRVYEQYF TGTGCCTGCCACGCCAGGGACTATCGAGTCTACGAGCAGTACTTC
TRBJ1-2 TRBD1 - TRBV11-2 16 CASSFSRDRVNYGYTF TGTGCCAGCAGCTTTAGTAGGGACAGGGTTAACTATGGCTACACCTTC
TRBJ1-6 - once TRBV28 13 CAGTRDETSPLHF TGTGCCGGGACAAGGGACGAGACCTCACCCCTCCACTTT
TRBJ2-1 TRBD1 - TRBV5-8 15 CASSTGTGAINEQFF TGTGCCAGCAGCACCGGGACAGGGGCCATCAATGAGCAGTTCTTC
TRBJ1-1 TRBD1 - TRBV30 14 CAWGPGQGNTEAFF TGTGCCTGGGGGCCGGGACAGGGGAACACTGAAGCTTTCTTT
TRBJ1-2 - - TRBV28 14 CASSAGGATYGYTF TGTGCCAGCAGTGCCGGTGGGGCCACCTATGGCTACACCTTC
TRBJ1-1 - few TRBV11-2 18 CASSPTTGRAFRGAEAFF TGTGCCAGCAGCCCAACCACCGGGCGGGCCTTCCGGGGAGCTGAAGCTTTCTTT
TRBJ1-5 TRBD1 - TRBV29-1 13 CSVGQGSNQPQHF TGCAGCGTGGGACAGGGGAGTAATCAGCCCCAGCATTTT
TRBJ1-1 - - TRBV6-5 15 CASSPGYGRNTEAFF TGTGCCAGCAGCCCCGGGTATGGGAGGAACACTGAAGCTTTCTTT
TRBJ1-1 - - TRBV30 13 CAWSPGEGLEAFF TGTGCCTGGAGCCCCGGAGAGGGCCTTGAAGCTTTCTTT
TRBJ2-7 TRBD2 - TRBV7-2 15 CASSLRTSGTYEQYF TGTGCCAGCAGCCTCAGGACTAGCGGGACATACGAGCAGTACTTC
TRBJ2-1 - - TRBV7-2 12 CASRPTVNEQFF TGTGCCAGCAGACCTACAGTCAATGAGCAGTTCTTC
TRBJ1-2 - - TRBV11-2 15 CASSLGQGNVYGYTF TGTGCCAGCAGCTTAGGGCAGGGCAACGTCTATGGCTACACCTTC
TRBJ1-2 - - TRBV25-1 15 CASSEGHRRSYGYTF TGTGCCAGCAGTGAAGGCCACAGAAGAAGCTATGGCTACACCTTC
TRBJ1-1 TRBD1 - TRBV7-3 16 CASSLGTGGRNTEAFF TGTGCCAGCAGCCTCGGGACAGGGGGCCGGAACACTGAAGCTTTCTTT
TRBJ2-2 - - TRBV18 16 CASSPSPGLTTGELFF TGTGCCAGCTCACCGTCTCCGGGACTGACCACCGGGGAGCTGTTTTTT
TRBJ1-2 - once TRBV5-1 15 CASSEGVGLPYGYTF TGCGCCAGCAGCGAGGGGGTAGGACTTCCCTATGGCTACACCTTC
TRBJ2-3 TRBD1 - TRBV12-3/TRBV12-4 13 CASRGTGADTQYF TGTGCCAGTCGGGGGACAGGGGCCGATACGCAGTATTTT
TRBJ1-5 - - TRBV4-1 16 CASSQDAYYSNQPQHF TGCGCCAGCAGCCAAGATGCATACTATAGCAATCAGCCCCAGCATTTT
TRBJ1-2 - - TRBV6-5 12 CASSHDSDGYTF TGTGCCAGCAGTCATGACAGCGATGGCTACACCTTC
TRBJ1-3 TRBD1 - TRBV11-2 17 CASSSYQQGAGGNTIYF TGTGCCAGCAGCTCCTACCAACAGGGGGCGGGTGGAAACACCATATATTTT
TRBJ1-2 TRBD1 few TRBV29-1 13 CSATGTANYGYTF TGCAGCGCTACCGGGACAGCTAACTATGGCTACACCTTC